Below, one T cell receptor (beta chain) is given with its context. The data were obtained in a study of blood T cells in healthy people across ages. In germline, CDR1 is MNHEY, CDR2 SVGAGI. The CDR3 contains 15 residues. The ends were cut back, 2 bases at V and 5 bases at J, with 16 bases in the middle. A sample-barcoded 5' primer and a J-beta primer mix were used in a second PCR of roughly 6 to 11 cycles. TCRdb recomputed calls from the 5' RACE reads with MiXCR, one row per CDR3 protein. This table holds about 780,000 distinct CDR3 sequences, around 45% found once. The chain uses TRBV6-5 and TRBJ2-7, with TRBD2 as a possible D gene (6 bases). The sample consisted of blood. The receptor was isolated from a man older than 75 in good health. CDR3 in amino acids: CASSYISGSGHEQYF. The CDR3 coding sequence is TGTGCCAGCAGTTACATTAGCGGTTCTGGCCACGAGCAGTACTTC.